This T cell receptor beta chain was retrieved from a study of blood T cells in healthy people across ages. In its sample, this clonotype was seen a few times. Its antigen is unidentified. Whole-study results and caveats: The recorded TCR beta diversity per million T cells decreased in a roughly linear manner with age. Lack of knowledge of donor CMV status possibly confounded expanded clonotype changes.

At least 6.5 million PBMCs were isolated per sample. The authors ran a second PCR of about 7 to 11 cycles using a sample-barcoded 5' primer and a J-beta primer mix. TCRdb fed the 5' RACE reads into MiXCR, producing one record per CDR3 protein. The sample has about 780,000 distinct CDR3 sequences, 35% to 50% seen once. The clonotype was recovered from a man older than 75 in good health. The sample consisted of blood.

The CDR3 region has the DNA TGTGCCATTGGGACTTTCTCCTACGAGCAGTACTTC. Encoded protein: CAIGTFSYEQYF. This sequence joins TRBV10-3 and TRBJ2-7; possible D gene TRBD2, 6 bases. CDR1 is ENHRY, CDR2 SYGVKD, per germline. The CDR3 is made up of 12 amino acids. Trimming left V 9 bases short and J 0 bases short, with 9 bases between.